The 4 T cell receptor beta chains presented below share a single source sample, sequenced in a study of blood T cell repertoires in COVID-19. TCRdb keeps only in-frame clones here, not all; method: immunoSEQ multiplex PCR. The sample has fewer than 70,000 clones, roughly 79% seen once. Sequencing was performed on peripheral blood. The receptors shown here come from a human donor in a cohort sampled during active COVID-19.

The chain uses TRBV12-3 or TRBV12-4 and TRBJ2-7; tentative D call: TRBD2 (6 bases). Between the trimmed V and J ends, which lost 6 bases and 0 bases, there was a span of 9 bases. The CDR3 sequence is 13 residues long. CDR3 loop: CASRGGDSYEQYF. CDR3 nucleotides: TGTGCCAGCAGGGGGGGAGACTCCTACGAGCAGTACTTC.

The rearrangement links TRBV20-1 to TRBJ1-5, with D unclear. Between the trimmed V and J ends, which lost 5 bases and 5 bases, there was a span of 4 bases. The germline V gene encodes CDR1 DFQATT and CDR2 SNEGSKA (reference sequence). This CDR3 has 10 amino acids. The CDR3 loop reads CSASDQPQHF. CDR3 in DNA: TGCAGTGCTTCCGATCAGCCCCAGCATTTT.

The chain couples TRBV7-2 to TRBJ2-7; possibly TRBD1 for D (5 bases). Germline lookup yields CDR1 SGHTA and CDR2 FQGNSA. With 1 base removed from V and 6 bases from J, the gap between germline ends came to 13 bases. The CDR3 spans 14 residues. The CDR3: CASSLDRGSREQYF. The CDR3 DNA is TGTGCCAGCAGCTTAGATAGGGGTAGTCGCGAGCAGTACTTC.

The rearrangement links TRBV20-1 to TRBJ2-7; D call uncertain. The ends were cut back, 5 bases at V and 3 bases at J, with 8 bases in the middle. This CDR3 comprises 11 residues. CDR1 and CDR2 (germline): DFQATT, SNEGSKA (reference sequence). The CDR3: CSAPLYYEQYF. As DNA, the CDR3 is TGCAGTGCTCCACTTTACTACGAGCAGTACTTC.